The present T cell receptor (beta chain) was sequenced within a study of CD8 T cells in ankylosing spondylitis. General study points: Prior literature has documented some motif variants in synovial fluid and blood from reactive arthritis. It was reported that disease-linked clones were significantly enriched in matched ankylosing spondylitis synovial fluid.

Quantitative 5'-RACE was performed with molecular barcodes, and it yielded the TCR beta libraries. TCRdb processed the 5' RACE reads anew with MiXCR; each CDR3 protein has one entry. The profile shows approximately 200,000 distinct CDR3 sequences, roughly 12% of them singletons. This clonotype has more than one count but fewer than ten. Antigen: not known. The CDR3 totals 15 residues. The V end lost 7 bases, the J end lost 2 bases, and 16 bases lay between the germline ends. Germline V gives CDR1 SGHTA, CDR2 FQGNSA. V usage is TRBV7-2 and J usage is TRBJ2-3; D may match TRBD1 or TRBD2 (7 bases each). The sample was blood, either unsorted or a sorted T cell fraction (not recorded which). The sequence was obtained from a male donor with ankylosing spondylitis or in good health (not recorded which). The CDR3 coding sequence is TGTGCCAGCACCCAGGGGGGGGCAAACACAGATACGCAGTATTTT. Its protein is CASTQGGANTDTQYF.